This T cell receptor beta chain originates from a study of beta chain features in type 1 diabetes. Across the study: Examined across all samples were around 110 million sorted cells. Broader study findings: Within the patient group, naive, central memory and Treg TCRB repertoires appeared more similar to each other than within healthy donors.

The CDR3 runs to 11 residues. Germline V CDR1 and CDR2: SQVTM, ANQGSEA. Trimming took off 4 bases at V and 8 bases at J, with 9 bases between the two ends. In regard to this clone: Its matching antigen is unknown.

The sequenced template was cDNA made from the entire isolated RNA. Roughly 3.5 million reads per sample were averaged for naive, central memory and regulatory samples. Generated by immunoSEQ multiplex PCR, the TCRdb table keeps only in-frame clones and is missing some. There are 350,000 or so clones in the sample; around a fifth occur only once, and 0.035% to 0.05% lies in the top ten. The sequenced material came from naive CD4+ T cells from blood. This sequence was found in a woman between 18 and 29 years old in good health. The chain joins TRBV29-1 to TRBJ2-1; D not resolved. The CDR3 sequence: CSVAGLYEQFF. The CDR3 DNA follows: TGCAGCGTTGCCGGTCTTTATGAGCAGTTCTTC.